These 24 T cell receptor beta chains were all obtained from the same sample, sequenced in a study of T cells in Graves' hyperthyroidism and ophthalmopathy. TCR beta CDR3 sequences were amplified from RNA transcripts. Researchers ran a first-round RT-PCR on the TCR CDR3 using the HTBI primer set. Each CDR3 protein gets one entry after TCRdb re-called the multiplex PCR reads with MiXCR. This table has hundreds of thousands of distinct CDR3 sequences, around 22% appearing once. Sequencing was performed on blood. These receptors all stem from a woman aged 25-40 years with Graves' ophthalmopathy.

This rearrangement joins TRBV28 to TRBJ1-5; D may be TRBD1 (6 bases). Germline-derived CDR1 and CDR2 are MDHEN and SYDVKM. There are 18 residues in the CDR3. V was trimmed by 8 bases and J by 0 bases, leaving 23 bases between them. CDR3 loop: CASSRGKGVGYSNQPQHF. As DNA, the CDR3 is TGTGCCAGCTCGAGGGGGAAGGGGGTGGGGTATAGCAATCAGCCCCAGCATTTT.

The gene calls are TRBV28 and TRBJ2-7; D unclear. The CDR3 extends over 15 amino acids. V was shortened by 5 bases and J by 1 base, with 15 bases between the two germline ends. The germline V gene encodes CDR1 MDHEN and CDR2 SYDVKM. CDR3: CASSPAMGSSYEQYF. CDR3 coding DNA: TGTGCCAGCAGTCCCGCGATGGGCAGTTCCTACGAGCAGTACTTC.

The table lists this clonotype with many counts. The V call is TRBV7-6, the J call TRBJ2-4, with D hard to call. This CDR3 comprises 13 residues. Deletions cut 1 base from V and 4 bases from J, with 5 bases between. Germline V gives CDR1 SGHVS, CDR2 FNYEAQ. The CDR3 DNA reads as TGTGCCAGCAGCTTAGAACAGAAAAACATTCAGTACTTC. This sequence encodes CASSLEQKNIQYF.

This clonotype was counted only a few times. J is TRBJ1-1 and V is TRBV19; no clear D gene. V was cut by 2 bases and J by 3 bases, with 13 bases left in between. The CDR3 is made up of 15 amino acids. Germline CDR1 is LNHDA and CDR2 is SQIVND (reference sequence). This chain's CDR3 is CASSILVGVDTEAFF. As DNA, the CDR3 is TGTGCCAGTAGTATATTGGTGGGTGTGGACACTGAAGCTTTCTTT.

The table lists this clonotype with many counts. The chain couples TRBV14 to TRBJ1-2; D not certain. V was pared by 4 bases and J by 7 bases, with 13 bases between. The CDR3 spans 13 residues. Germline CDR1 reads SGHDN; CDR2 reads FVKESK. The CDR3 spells CASSPEMNVGYTF. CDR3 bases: TGTGCCAGCAGCCCTGAAATGAATGTTGGCTACACCTTC. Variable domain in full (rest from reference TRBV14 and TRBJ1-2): EAGVTQFPSHSVIEKGQTVTLRCDPISGHDNLYWYRRVMGKEIKFLLHFVKESKQDESGMPNNRFLAERTGGTYSTLKVQPAELEDSGVYFCASSPEMNVGYTFGSGTRLTVV.

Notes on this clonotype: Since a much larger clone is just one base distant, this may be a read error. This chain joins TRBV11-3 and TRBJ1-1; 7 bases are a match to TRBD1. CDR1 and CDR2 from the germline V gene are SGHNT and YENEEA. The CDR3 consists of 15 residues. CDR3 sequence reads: CASSLETGMNTEVFF. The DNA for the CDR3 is TGTGCCAGCAGCTTAGAGACAGGGATGAACACTGAAGTTTTCTTT.

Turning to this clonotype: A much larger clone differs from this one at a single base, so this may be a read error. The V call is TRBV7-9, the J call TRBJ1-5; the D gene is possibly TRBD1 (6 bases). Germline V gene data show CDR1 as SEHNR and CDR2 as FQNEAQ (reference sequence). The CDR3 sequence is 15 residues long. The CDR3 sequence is CASSLDRWGNHPQHF. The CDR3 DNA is TGTGCCAGCAGTCTCGACAGGTGGGGCAATCATCCCCAGCATTTT.

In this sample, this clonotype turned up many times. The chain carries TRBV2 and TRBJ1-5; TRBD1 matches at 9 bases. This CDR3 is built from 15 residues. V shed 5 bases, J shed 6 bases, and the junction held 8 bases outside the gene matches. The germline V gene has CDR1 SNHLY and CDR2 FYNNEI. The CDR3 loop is CASSKDRGVGQPQHF. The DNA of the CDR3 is TGTGCCAGCAGTAAGGACAGGGGAGTCGGTCAGCCCCAGCATTTT.

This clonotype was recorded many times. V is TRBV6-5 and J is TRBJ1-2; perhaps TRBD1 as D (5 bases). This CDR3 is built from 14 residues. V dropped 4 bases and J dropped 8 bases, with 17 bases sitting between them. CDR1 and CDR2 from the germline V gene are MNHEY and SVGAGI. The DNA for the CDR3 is TGTGCCAGCAGTTTACTAAGGGGAGCGCGCGGCTACACCTTC. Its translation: CASSLLRGARGYTF.

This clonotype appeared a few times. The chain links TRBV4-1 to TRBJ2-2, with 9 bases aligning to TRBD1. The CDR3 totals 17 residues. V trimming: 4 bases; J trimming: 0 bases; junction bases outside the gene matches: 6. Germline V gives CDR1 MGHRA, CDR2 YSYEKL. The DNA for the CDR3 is TGCGCCAGCAGCCGCGGACAGGGGTCCCCGAACACCGGGGAGCTGTTTTTT. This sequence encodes CASSRGQGSPNTGELFF.

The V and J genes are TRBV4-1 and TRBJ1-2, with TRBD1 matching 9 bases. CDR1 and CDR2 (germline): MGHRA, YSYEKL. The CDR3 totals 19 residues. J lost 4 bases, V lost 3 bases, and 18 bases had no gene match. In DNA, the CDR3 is TGCGCCAGCAGCCACCCCAAGCGGGGACAGGGAGGGGTCTTCTATGGCTACACCTTC. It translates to CASSHPKRGQGGVFYGYTF.

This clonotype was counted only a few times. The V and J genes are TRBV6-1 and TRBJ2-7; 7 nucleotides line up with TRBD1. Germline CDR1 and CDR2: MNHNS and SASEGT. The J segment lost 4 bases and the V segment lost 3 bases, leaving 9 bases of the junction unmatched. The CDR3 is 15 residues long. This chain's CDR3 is CASSEKTGLLYEQYF. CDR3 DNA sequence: TGTGCCAGCAGTGAGAAGACAGGGTTGTTATACGAGCAGTACTTC.

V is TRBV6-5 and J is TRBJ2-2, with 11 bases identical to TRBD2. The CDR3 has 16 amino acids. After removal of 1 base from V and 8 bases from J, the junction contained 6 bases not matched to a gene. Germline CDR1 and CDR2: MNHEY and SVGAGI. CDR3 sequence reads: CASSYFGTSGTGELFF. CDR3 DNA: TGTGCCAGCAGTTACTTTGGGACTAGCGGTACAGGGGAGCTGTTTTTT.

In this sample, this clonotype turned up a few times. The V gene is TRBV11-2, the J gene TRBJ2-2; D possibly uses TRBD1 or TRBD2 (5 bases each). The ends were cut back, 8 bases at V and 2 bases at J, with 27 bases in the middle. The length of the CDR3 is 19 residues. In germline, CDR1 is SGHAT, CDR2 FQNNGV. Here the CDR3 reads CASGSMSSRASRNTGELFF. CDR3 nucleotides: TGTGCCAGCGGGAGTATGTCGAGCAGGGCGTCTAGAAACACCGGGGAGCTGTTTTTT.

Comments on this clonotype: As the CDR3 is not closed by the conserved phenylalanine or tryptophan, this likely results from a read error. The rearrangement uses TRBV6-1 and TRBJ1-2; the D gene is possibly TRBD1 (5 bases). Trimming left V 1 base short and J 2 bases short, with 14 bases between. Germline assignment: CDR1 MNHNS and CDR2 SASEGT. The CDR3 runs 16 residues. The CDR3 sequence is CASSEDSTPGNYGYTY. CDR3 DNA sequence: TGTGCCAGCAGTGAAGACTCGACCCCAGGGAACTATGGCTACACCTAC.

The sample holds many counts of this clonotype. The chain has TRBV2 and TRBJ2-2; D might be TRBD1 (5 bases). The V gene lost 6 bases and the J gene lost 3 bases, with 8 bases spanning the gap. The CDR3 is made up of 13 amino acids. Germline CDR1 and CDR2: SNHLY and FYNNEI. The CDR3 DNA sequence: TGTGCCAGCAGAGAACAGGACACCGGGGAGCTGTTTTTT. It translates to CASREQDTGELFF.

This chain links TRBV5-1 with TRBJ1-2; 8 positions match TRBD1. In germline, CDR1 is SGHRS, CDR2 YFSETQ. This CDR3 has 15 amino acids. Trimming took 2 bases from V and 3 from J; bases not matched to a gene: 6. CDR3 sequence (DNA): TGCGCCAGCAGCTTCACTCCAGGGGGCGACTATGGCTACACCTTC. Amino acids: CASSFTPGGDYGYTF. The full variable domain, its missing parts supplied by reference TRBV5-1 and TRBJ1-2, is KAGVTQTPRYLIKTRGQQVTLSCSPISGHRSVSWYQQTPGQGLQFLFEYFSETQRNKGNFPGRFSGRQFSNSRSEMNVSTLELGDSALYLCASSFTPGGDYGYTFGSGTRLTVV.

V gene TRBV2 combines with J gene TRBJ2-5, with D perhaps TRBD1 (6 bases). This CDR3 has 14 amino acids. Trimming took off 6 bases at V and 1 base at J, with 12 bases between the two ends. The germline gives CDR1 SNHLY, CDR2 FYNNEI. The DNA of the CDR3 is TGTGCCAGCAGCCACAGGGTCCCCCAAGAGACCCAGTACTTC. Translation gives CASSHRVPQETQYF.

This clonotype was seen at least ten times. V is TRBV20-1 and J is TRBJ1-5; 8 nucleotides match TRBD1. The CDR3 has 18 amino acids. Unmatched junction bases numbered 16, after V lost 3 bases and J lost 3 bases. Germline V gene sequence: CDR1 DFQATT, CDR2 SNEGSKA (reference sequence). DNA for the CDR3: TGCAGTGCTAGTACATATGGTGCGGCAGGGGGCTTCAATCAGCCCCAGCATTTT. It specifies CSASTYGAAGGFNQPQHF.

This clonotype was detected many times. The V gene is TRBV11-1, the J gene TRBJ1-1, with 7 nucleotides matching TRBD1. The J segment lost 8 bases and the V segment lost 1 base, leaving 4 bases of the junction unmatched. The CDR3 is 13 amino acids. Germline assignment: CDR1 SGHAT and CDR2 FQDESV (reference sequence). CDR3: CASSLGLGQEAFF. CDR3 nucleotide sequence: TGTGCCAGCAGCTTAGGTTTGGGACAGGAAGCTTTCTTT.

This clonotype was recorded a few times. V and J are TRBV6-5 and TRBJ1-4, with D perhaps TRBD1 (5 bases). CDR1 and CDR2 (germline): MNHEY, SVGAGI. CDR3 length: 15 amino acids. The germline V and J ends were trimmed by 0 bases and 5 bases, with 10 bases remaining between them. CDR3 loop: CASSYSGGGNEKLFF. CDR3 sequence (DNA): TGTGCCAGCAGTTACTCTGGCGGGGGGAATGAAAAACTGTTTTTT.

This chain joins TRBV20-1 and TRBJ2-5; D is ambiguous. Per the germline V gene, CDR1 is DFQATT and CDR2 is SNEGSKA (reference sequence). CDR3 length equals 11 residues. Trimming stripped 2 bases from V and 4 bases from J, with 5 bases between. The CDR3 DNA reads TGCAGTGCTAGATTTGGAGAGACCCAGTACTTC. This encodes CSARFGETQYF.

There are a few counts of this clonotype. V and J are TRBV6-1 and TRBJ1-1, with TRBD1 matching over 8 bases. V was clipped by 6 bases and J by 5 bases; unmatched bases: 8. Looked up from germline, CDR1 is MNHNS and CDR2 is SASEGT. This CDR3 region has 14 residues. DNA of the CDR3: TGTGCCAGCAGCAATACCAGGGGGCATACTGAAGCTTTCTTT. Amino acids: CASSNTRGHTEAFF.

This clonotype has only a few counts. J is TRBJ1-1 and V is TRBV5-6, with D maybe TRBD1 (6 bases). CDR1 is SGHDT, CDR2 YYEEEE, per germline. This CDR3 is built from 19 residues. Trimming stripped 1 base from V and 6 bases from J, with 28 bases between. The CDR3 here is CASSLSARGLLVSSAEAFF. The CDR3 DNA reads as TGTGCCAGCAGCTTGTCGGCCAGGGGTCTTTTGGTATCTTCGGCTGAAGCTTTCTTT. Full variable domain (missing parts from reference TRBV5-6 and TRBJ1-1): DAGVTQSPTHLIKTRGQQVTLRCSPKSGHDTVSWYQQALGQGPQFIFQYYEEEERQRGNFPDRFSGHQFPNYSSELNVNALLLGDSALYLCASSLSARGLLVSSAEAFFGQGTRLTVV.